This T cell receptor (beta chain) was profiled in a study of regulatory T cells in long-lasting Graves disease. Deletions cut 4 bases from V and 0 bases from J, with 16 bases between. CDR3 length: 16 residues. Per the germline V gene, CDR1 is SGHRS and CDR2 is YFSETQ. This clonotype occurred many times. Antigen specificity is unknown. Time point here: newly diagnosed GD, antithyroid drugs for less than 3 months. Extracted RNA from PBMCs served as the source of the TCR library. CDR3 regions were amplified by Arm-PCR using iRepertoire HTBI primers to build TCR beta libraries. Via MiXCR, TCRdb re-called the multiplex PCR reads, giving one row per CDR3 protein. The data hold hundreds of thousands of distinct CDR3 sequences, with roughly 15% observed a single time. Study conclusions and caveats: Peripheral blood, not thyroid tissue, was the sole material studied. Repertoires from persistent disease leaned toward TRBV28, TRBJ1-2 and TRBJ2-5.

The data also belong to a second study, concerning T cells in Graves' hyperthyroidism and ophthalmopathy. This second study notes: Blood held most thyroid clonotypes expanded above 0.001 frequency.

The TCR comes from a woman aged 25-40 years with Graves disease. The sequencing used peripheral blood mononuclear cells (PBMCs), collected at new diagnosis, from a patient treated with antithyroid drugs. This chain uses TRBV5-1 with TRBJ1-1, with D unresolved. In DNA form, the CDR3 reads TGCGCCAGCAGCCTTGGGGTCGGAAGCATGAACACTGAAGCTTTCTTT. This sequence encodes CASSLGVGSMNTEAFF.